The 17 T cell receptor beta chains in this list originate from one sample, sequenced in a study of multiple sclerosis patients with progressive multifocal leukoencephalopathy. Clones were sequenced by immunoSEQ multiplex PCR, and TCRdb holds only the in-frame ones, with some missing. The sample holds about 30,000 clones, around 93% seen once. Time point reported: before natalizumab initiation. The sample taken for sequencing was PBMCs. The receptors stem from a man aged 30 to 45 with multiple sclerosis.

This clone was seen just once. This sequence joins TRBV7-9 and TRBJ1-2, with 7 bases lining up with TRBD1. Germline values: CDR1 SEHNR, CDR2 FQNEAQ (reference sequence). CDR3 size: 14 residues. V lost 5 bases to trimming and J lost 4 bases; unmatched junction nucleotides: 7. The CDR3 spells CASSGPGTVYGYTF. The CDR3 coding sequence is TGTGCCAGCAGCGGACCTGGGACAGTCTATGGCTACACCTTC.

The CDR3 protein is CASSPGGRATDTQYF. Here the CDR3 DNA reads TGTGCCAGCAGCCCTGGAGGGAGGGCCACAGATACGCAGTATTTT. The chain recombines TRBV6-5 with TRBJ2-3, with 7 bases identical to TRBD2. Trimming cost V 6 bases and J 2 bases; bases outside gene matches: 8. Germline values: CDR1 MNHEY, CDR2 SVGAGI. This CDR3 comprises 15 residues.

This chain's CDR3 is CASSFEGFPYEQYF. CDR3 in DNA: TGTGCCAGCAGCTTTGAGGGGTTCCCCTACGAGCAGTACTTC. This chain connects TRBV7-2 to TRBJ2-7, with D tentatively TRBD1 or TRBD2 (5 bases each). The V gene lost 3 bases and the J gene lost 2 bases, with 11 bases spanning the gap. The V gene's germline CDR1 is SGHTA and CDR2 FQGNSA. The CDR3 extends over 14 amino acids. Complete variable domain (other parts from reference TRBV7-2 and TRBJ2-7): GAGVSQSPSNKVTEKGKDVELRCDPISGHTALYWYRQSLGQGLEFLIYFQGNSAPDKSGLPSDRFSAERTGGSVSTLTIQRTQQEDSAVYLCASSFEGFPYEQYFGPGTRLTVT.

The chain joins TRBV5-1 to TRBJ2-3; 9 nucleotides match TRBD1. The CDR3 totals 15 residues. Germline CDR1 is SGHRS and CDR2 is YFSETQ. V was clipped by 3 bases and J by 5 bases; unmatched bases: 7. The CDR3 nucleotides read TGCGCCAGCAGCTCACAGGGGGCGAGGATAGATACGCAGTATTTT. This codes for CASSSQGARIDTQYF.

J is TRBJ1-2 and V is TRBV18, with a possible D match to TRBD1 (5 bases). V gave up 4 bases and J gave up 7 bases, with 13 bases separating them. This CDR3 is 13 amino acids long. Germline loops: CDR1 KGHSH, CDR2 LQKENI. The CDR3 DNA reads as TGTGCCAGCTCACACGGGACCTCTATTGGCTACACCTTC. This gives the protein CASSHGTSIGYTF.

CDR3 bases: TGTGCCAGCACCCCCCAGACTAGCGGCACAAACTACAATGAGCAGTTCTTC. It yields the protein CASTPQTSGTNYNEQFF. The chain carries TRBV9 and TRBJ2-1, with 9 nucleotides matching TRBD2. J gave up 3 bases and V 6 bases, and 13 bases lay outside the gene matches. The germline gives CDR1 SGDLS, CDR2 YYNGEE. This CDR3 contains 17 residues.

The chain combines TRBV5-6 with TRBJ2-3; weak D call: TRBD2 (5 bases). Germline values: CDR1 SGHDT, CDR2 YYEEEE. CDR3 length: 15 amino acids. V lost 2 bases and J 5 bases, leaving 15 bases between the germline ends. The DNA of the CDR3 is TGTGCCAGCAGCTTAGATCATACGGGGATAGATACGCAGTATTTT. It is translated as CASSLDHTGIDTQYF.

A single count supports this clone. This chain connects TRBV6-5 to TRBJ2-5; D gene uncertain. The V end was cut by 0 bases, the J end by 5 bases, with 13 bases between. Germline V gene sequence: CDR1 MNHEY, CDR2 SVGAGI. This CDR3 region has 15 residues. The CDR3 DNA reads as TGTGCCAGCAGTTACTCCCCGGGTGATGGGGAGACCCAGTACTTC. This sequence encodes CASSYSPGDGETQYF.

The count of this clone is one. The V gene is TRBV4-1, the J gene TRBJ2-7; the D gene is possibly TRBD1 (5 bases). There are 17 residues in the CDR3. Between the trimmed V and J ends, which lost 3 bases and 5 bases, there was a span of 23 bases. The V gene's germline CDR1 is MGHRA and CDR2 YSYEKL. The CDR3 DNA follows: TGCGCCAGCAGCCACCCCGCAGGGTGGCGGCAAGCAGACGAGCAGTACTTC. Protein sequence: CASSHPAGWRQADEQYF.

A remark on this clone: The junction shows a germline mismatch at one end, possibly a read error. This sequence joins TRBV18 and TRBJ1-2; possible D gene TRBD1, 6 bases. The germline gives CDR1 KGHSH, CDR2 LQKENI. The CDR3 is made up of 13 amino acids. The CDR3 protein is CASNKAGDYPPLF. The CDR3 DNA sequence: TGTGCCAGCAATAAAGCAGGGGACTACCCTCCCCTCTTC. Drawing the rest from reference TRBV18 and TRBJ1-2, the complete variable domain is NAGVMQNPRHLVRRRGQEARLRCSPMKGHSHVYWYRQLPEEGLKFMVYLQKENIIDESGMPKERFSAEFPKEGPSILRIQQVVRGDSAAYFCASNKAGDYPPLFGSGTRLTVV.

The V call is TRBV20-1, the J call TRBJ1-1; a possible D gene is TRBD1 (6 bases). The V end lost 3 bases, the J end lost 6 bases, and 8 bases lay between the germline ends. This CDR3 spans 11 amino acids. Germline V gene data show CDR1 as DFQATT and CDR2 as SNEGSKA (reference sequence). The CDR3 bases are TGCAGTGCTAGCGAGGGGGCTGAAGCTTTCTTT. As protein: CSASEGAEAFF.

The genes are TRBV6-6 and TRBJ2-7; 8 bases agree with TRBD2. The germline gives CDR1 MNHNY, CDR2 SVGAGI (reference sequence). The CDR3 has 14 residues. The ends lost 6 bases at V and 5 bases at J; junction bases unmatched: 9. CDR3 in DNA: TGTGCCAGCAGGACGAGCGGGAGAAGGAACGAGCAGTACTTC. It is translated as CASRTSGRRNEQYF.

The chain joins TRBV7-6 to TRBJ2-7; 14 nucleotides align to TRBD2. J gave up 7 bases and V 4 bases, and 6 bases lay outside the gene matches. Germline V gene data show CDR1 as SGHVS and CDR2 as FNYEAQ. This CDR3 comprises 15 residues. Here the CDR3 DNA reads TGTGCCAGCAGCTCTGGACTAGCGGGAGGTAATGAGCAGTACTTC. Amino acids: CASSSGLAGGNEQYF. Supplemented by reference TRBV7-6 and TRBJ2-7, the full variable domain reads GAGVSQSPRYKVTKRGQDVALRCDPISGHVSLYWYRQALGQGPEFLTYFNYEAQQDKSGLPNDRFSAERPEGSISTLTIQRTEQRDSAMYRCASSSGLAGGNEQYFGPGTRLTVT.

The rearrangement joins TRBV5-5 to TRBJ1-1; TRBD1 is a possible D gene (5 bases). This CDR3 comprises 14 residues. Germline V CDR1 and CDR2: SGHKS, YYEKEE (reference sequence). V was shortened by 2 bases and J by 1 base, with 9 bases between the two germline ends. This chain's CDR3 is CASSLATGNTEAFF. The CDR3 bases are TGTGCCAGCAGCTTAGCTACAGGGAACACTGAAGCTTTCTTT.

The CDR3 bases are TGTGCCAGTAGTATAGTGGCCCCCGGGACTAGCCCACAAGAGACCCAGTACTTC. Residues: CASSIVAPGTSPQETQYF. The rearrangement links TRBV19 to TRBJ2-5; 9 bases are a match to TRBD2. Trimming took 1 base from V and 2 from J; bases not matched to a gene: 11. The CDR3 sequence is 18 residues long. Per germline, CDR1 LNHDA and CDR2 SQIVND (reference sequence).

This clone was seen once. The chain combines TRBV9 with TRBJ1-4, with D possibly matching TRBD1 (5 bases). V lost 4 bases to trimming and J lost 1 base, with 17 bases between them. The CDR3 spans 17 residues. Looked up from germline, CDR1 is SGDLS and CDR2 is YYNGEE. CDR3 residues: CASSLSQGTGTNEKLFF. CDR3 in DNA: TGTGCCAGCAGCCTTAGCCAGGGAACTGGAACTAATGAAAAACTGTTTTTT.

The chain recombines TRBV2 with TRBJ2-7; D may correspond to TRBD1 or TRBD2 (5 bases each). Deletions cut 7 bases from V and 4 bases from J, with 11 bases between. Looked up from germline, CDR1 is SNHLY and CDR2 is FYNNEI. This CDR3 spans 12 amino acids. The CDR3 DNA reads as TGTGCCAGCAAAAGAGGGGAGTACGAGCAGTACTTC. It yields the protein CASKRGEYEQYF.